This T cell receptor (beta chain) was sequenced in a study of blood T cell repertoires in COVID-19. Study context: Samples of COVID-19 (acute and convalescent) were obtained from the United States, Italy and Spain.

This clone was observed once. Patients from Seattle were sampled longitudinally, starting during active infection. J was trimmed by 0 bases and V by 6 bases; bases with no gene match: 7. This CDR3 is 17 amino acids long. Germline loops: CDR1 MNHEY, CDR2 SMNVEV (reference sequence). In the authors' methods: Quantification of nucleated cells was approximated via reference gene primer amplification. Measured with immunoSEQ multiplex PCR; TCRdb has only the in-frame clones, and not every one. The DNA was the basis for D and trimming; V, J and clone size are from that table. Among 250,000 to 400,000 clones listed, roughly 88% were seen once.

The sequencing sample was made of peripheral blood. This clonotype was obtained from a woman aged 30 to 39 with COVID-19, enrolled during active disease. This chain connects TRBV27 to TRBJ1-6; 8 bases align to TRBD1. CDR3 nucleotide sequence: TGTGCCAGCAGCCGGGACAGGAAGAGCTCCTATAATTCACCCCTCCACTTT. Protein product: CASSRDRKSSYNSPLHF.